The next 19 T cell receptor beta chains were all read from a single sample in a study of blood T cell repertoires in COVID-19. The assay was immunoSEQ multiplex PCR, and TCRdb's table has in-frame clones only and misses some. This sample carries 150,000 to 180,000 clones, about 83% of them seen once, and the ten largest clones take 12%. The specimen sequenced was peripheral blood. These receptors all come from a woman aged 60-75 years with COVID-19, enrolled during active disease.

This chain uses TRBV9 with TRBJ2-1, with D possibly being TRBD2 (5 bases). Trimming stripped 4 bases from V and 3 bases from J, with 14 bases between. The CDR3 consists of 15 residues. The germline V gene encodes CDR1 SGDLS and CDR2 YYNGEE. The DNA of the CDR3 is TGTGCCAGCAGCCCGCGGCTAGCAGGCTACAATGAGCAGTTCTTC. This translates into CASSPRLAGYNEQFF.

This CDR3 reads CASSGSGKKAFF. The CDR3 DNA sequence: TGTGCCAGCAGTGGGTCGGGGAAAAAAGCTTTCTTT. The genes are TRBV25-1 and TRBJ1-1; D remains unclear. CDR1 MGHDK and CDR2 SYGVNS come from the germline V gene. The CDR3 has 12 residues. V was trimmed by 4 bases and J by 9 bases, leaving 12 bases between them.

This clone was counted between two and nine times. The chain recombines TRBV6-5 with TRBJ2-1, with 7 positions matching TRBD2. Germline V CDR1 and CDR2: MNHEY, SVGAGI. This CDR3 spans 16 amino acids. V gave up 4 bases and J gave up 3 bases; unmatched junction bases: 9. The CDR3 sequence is CASSSLAAGLYNEQFF. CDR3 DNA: TGTGCCAGCAGTTCCCTAGCGGCAGGACTCTACAATGAGCAGTTCTTC.

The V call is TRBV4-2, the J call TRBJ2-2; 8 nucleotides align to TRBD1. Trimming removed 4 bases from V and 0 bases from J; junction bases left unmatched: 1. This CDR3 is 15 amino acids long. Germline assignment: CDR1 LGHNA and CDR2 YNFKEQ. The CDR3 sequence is CASSRGQANTGELFF. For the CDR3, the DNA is TGTGCCAGCAGCCGGGGACAGGCGAACACCGGGGAGCTGTTTTTT.

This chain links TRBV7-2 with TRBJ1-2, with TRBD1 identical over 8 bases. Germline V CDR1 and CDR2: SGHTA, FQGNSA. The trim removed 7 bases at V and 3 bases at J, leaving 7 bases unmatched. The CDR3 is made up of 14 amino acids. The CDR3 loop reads CASTRDRHDYGYTF. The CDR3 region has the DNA TGTGCCAGCACTCGGGACAGGCATGACTATGGCTACACCTTC.

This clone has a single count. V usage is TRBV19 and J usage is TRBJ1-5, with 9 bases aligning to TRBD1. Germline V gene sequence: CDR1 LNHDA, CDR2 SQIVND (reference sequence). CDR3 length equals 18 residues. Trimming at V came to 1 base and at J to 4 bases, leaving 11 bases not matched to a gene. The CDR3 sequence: CASSIGGTGTRRNQPQHF. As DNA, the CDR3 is TGTGCCAGTAGTATAGGTGGGACAGGGACACGTCGTAATCAGCCCCAGCATTTT. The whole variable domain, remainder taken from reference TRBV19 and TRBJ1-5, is DGGITQSPKYLFRKEGQNVTLSCEQNLNHDAMYWYRQDPGQGLRLIYYSQIVNDFQKGDIAEGYSVSREKKESFPLTVTSAQKNPTAFYLCASSIGGTGTRRNQPQHFGDGTRLSIL.

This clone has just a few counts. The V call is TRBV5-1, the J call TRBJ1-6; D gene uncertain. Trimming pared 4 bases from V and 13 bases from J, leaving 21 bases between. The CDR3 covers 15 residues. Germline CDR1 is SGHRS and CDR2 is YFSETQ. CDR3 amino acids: CASSGRAGSGSPLHF. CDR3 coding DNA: TGCGCCAGCAGCGGGAGGGCCGGCTCGGGGAGTCCCCTCCACTTT.

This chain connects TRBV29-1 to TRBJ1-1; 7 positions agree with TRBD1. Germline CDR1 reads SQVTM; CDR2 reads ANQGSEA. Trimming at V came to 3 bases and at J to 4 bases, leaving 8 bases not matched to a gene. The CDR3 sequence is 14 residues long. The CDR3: CSVEVRGKGTEAFF. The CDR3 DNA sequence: TGCAGCGTTGAGGTCAGGGGGAAAGGCACTGAAGCTTTCTTT.

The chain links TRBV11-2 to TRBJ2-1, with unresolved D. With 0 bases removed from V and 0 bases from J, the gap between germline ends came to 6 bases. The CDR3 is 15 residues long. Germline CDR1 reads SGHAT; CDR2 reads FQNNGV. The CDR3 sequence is CASSLDRSSYNEQFF. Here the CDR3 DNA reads TGTGCCAGCAGCTTAGACCGCAGCTCCTACAATGAGCAGTTCTTC.

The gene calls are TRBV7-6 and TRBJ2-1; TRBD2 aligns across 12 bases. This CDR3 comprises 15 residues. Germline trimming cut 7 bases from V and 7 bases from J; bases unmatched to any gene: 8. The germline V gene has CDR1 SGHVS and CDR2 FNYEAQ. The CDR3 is CASTPGTSGLNEQFF. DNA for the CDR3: TGTGCCAGCACCCCAGGGACTAGCGGGTTGAATGAGCAGTTCTTC.

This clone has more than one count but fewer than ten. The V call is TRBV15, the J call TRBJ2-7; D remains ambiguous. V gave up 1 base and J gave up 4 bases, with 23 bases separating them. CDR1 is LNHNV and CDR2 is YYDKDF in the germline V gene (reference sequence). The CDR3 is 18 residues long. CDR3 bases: TGTGCCACCAGCAGAGTCGTGGAGTACCCCCGCCGTTCGTACGAGCAGTACTTC. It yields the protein CATSRVVEYPRRSYEQYF.

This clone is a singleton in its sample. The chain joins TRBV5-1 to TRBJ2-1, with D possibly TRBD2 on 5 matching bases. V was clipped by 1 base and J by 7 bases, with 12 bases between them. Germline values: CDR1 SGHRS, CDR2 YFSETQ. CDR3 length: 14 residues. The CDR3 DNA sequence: TGCGCCAGCAGCTTGTGGGGAGTGGGGAATGAGCAGTTCTTC. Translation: CASSLWGVGNEQFF.

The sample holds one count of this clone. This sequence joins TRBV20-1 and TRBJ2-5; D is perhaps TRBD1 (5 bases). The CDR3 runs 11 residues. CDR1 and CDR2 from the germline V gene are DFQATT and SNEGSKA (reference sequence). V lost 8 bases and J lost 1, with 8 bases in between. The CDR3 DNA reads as TGCAGTTGGACAACCCAAGAGACCCAGTACTTC. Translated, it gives CSWTTQETQYF.

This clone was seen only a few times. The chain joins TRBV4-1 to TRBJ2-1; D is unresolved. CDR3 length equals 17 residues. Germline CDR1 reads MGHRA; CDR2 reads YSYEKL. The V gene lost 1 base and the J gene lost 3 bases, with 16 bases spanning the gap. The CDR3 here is CASSQGVHSLLYNEQFF. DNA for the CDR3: TGCGCCAGCAGCCAAGGTGTTCACAGCTTACTCTACAATGAGCAGTTCTTC.

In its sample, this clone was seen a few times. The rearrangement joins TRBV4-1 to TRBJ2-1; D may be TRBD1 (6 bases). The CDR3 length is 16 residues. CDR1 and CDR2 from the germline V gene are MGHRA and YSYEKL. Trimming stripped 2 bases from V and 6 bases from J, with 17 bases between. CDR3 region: CASSQQAARGGNEQFF. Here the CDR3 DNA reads TGCGCCAGCAGCCAACAAGCGGCTCGAGGGGGCAATGAGCAGTTCTTC.

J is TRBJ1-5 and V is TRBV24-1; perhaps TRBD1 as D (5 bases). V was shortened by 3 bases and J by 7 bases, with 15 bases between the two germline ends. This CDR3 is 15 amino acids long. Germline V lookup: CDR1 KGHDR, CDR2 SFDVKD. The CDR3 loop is CATSDQGAPYQPQHF. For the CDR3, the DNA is TGTGCCACCAGTGATCAAGGGGCGCCCTACCAGCCCCAGCATTTT.

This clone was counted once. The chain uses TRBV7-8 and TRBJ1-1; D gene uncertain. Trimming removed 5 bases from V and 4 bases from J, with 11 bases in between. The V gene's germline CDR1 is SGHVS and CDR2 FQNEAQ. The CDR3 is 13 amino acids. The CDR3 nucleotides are TGTGCCAGCAGCCGCGACCGGGGCACTGAAGCTTTCTTT. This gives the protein CASSRDRGTEAFF.

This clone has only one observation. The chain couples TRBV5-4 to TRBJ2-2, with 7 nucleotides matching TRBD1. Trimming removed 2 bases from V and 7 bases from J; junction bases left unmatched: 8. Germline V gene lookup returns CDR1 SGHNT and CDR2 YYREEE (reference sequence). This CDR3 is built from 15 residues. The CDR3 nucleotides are TGTGCCAGCAGCTTCTCTAACAGGGGTATCGGGGAGCTGTTTTTT. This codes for CASSFSNRGIGELFF.

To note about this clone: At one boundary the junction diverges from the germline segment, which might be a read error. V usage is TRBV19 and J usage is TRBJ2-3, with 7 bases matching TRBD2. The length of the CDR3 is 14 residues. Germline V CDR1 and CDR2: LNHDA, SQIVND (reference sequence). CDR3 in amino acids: CASTIAGGLDTQYF. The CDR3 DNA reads TGTGCCAGTACTATAGCGGGTGGCTTAGATACGCAGTATTTT.